This TCR beta chain was profiled in a study of CXCR3-negative and CXCR3-positive naive CD8 T cells. Across the study: With about 1.5 +/- 0.3 million reads per library, the TRB reads numbered around 130 million in total.

Broader study findings: TRB CDR3s were more hydrophobic in CXCR3-positive than in CXCR3-negative naive cells. Partial loss of CXCR3 expression followed cryopreservation; most assays used fresh PBMCs.

Regarding this clonotype: Its antigen is not identified.

UMI-labeled 5' RACE yielded the TRB cDNA libraries. TCRdb re-called the 5' RACE reads; every CDR3 protein appears as one record, without DNA. The sample totals around 160,000 distinct CDR3 sequences. The germline V gene has CDR1 MDHEN and CDR2 SYDVKM. This CDR3 has 12 amino acids. This TCR derives from a human donor in good health. Some clones in this sample may be carry-over from other donors' samples. Material for sequencing was naive CXCR3+ CD8+ T cells from blood. Subset in this sample: CD45RO-CCR7+CD27+CD95- naive CD8+ T cells expressing CXCR3 (TNR3+). This chain uses TRBV28 with TRBJ1-1. CDR3 sequence reads: CASSSVNTEAFF.